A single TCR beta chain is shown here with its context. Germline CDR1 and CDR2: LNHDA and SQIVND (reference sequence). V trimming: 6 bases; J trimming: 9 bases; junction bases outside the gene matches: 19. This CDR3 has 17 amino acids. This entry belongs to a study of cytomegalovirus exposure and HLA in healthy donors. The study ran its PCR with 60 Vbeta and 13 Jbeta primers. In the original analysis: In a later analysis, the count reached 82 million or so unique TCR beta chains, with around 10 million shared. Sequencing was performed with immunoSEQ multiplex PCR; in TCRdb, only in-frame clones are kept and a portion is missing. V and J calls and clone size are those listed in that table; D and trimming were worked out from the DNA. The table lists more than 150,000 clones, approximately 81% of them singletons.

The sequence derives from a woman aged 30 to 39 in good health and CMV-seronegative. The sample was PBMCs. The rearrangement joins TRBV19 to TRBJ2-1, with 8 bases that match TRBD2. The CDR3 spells CASSATPLAGRTGEQFF. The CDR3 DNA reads TGTGCCAGTAGCGCGACCCCCCTAGCGGGTAGAACAGGTGAGCAGTTCTTC.